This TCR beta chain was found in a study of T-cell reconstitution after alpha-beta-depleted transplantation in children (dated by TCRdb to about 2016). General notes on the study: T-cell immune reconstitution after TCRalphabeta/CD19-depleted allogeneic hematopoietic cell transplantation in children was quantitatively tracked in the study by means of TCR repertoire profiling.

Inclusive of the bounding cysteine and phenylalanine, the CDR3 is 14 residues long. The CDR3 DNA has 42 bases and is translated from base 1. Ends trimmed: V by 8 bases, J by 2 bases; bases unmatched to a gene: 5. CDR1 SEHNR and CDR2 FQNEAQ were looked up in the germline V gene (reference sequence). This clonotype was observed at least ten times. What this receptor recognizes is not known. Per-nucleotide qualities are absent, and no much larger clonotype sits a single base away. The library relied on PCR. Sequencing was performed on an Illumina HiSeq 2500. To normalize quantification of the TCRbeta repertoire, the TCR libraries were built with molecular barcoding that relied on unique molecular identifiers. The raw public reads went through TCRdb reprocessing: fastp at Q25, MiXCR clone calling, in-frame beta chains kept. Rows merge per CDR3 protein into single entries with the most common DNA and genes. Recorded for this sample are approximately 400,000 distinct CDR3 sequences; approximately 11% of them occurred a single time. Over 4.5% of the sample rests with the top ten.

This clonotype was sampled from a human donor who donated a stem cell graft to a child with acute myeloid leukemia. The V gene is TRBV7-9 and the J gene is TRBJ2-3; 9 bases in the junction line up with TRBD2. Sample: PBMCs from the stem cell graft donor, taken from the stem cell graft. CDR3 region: CASGIAGVTDTQYF. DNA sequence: TGTGCCAGCGGGATAGCGGGAGTCACAGATACGCAGTATTTT.